This passage covers 20 T cell receptor beta chains from one sample sequenced in a study of Ad26.COV2.S vaccination and SARS-CoV-2 variants. The sample's treatment: around 19 received Ad26.COV2.S at low or high dose, single or two shots; about five received placebo; per-sample allocation not given. Specimens were obtained on day 63 following the first vaccine or placebo injection. Repertoires were generated with immunoSEQ multiplex PCR, while TCRdb's copy carries only in-frame clones and drops some. The data show 250,000 or so clones, roughly 89% seen once. Here the sequenced sample was peripheral blood, taken in a trial of Ad26.COV2.S vaccine versus placebo. The receptors stem from a person aged 18-65 years who received the Ad26.COV2.S COVID-19 vaccine or a placebo.

Here the CDR3 DNA reads TGTGCCAGCAGCTTGGGTGGGACAGGCACCTACGAGCAGTACGTC. This sequence encodes CASSLGGTGTYEQYV. The chain employs TRBV5-5 and TRBJ2-7; TRBD1 matches 8 bases. Germline loops: CDR1 SGHKS, CDR2 YYEKEE (reference sequence). The CDR3 totals 15 residues. V dropped 0 bases and J dropped 2; count of bases not matched to a gene: 4.

This clone was recorded only once. The V gene is TRBV20-1, the J gene TRBJ1-1; TRBD1 is a possible D gene (6 bases). V was trimmed by 3 bases and J by 4 bases, leaving 15 bases between them. Germline V gene sequence: CDR1 DFQATT, CDR2 SNEGSKA (reference sequence). The CDR3 consists of 14 residues. The DNA of the CDR3 is TGCAGTGCTAGTACAGGGTTCTGGGGCACTGAAGCTTTCTTT. Its protein is CSASTGFWGTEAFF.

As to this clone: Other nucleotide sequences from this sample produce the same CDR3. V usage is TRBV9 and J usage is TRBJ2-7, with 8 bases identical to TRBD2. With 2 bases clipped from V and 5 bases from J, the junction kept 6 bases outside the gene matches. Germline lookup yields CDR1 SGDLS and CDR2 YYNGEE. This CDR3 has 14 residues. As DNA, the CDR3 is TGTGCCAGCAGCGTTGGCGGGGGGACCCACGAGCAGTACTTC. This codes for CASSVGGGTHEQYF.

The V and J genes are TRBV19 and TRBJ1-2; 10 bases align to TRBD1. CDR1 and CDR2 from the germline V gene are LNHDA and SQIVND (reference sequence). This CDR3 region has 14 residues. V lost 6 bases, J lost 8 bases, and 9 bases stayed unmatched. The CDR3 DNA reads TGTGCCAGTAGCCCTGACAGGGGGCCGGAAGGCTACACCTTC. Translating gives CASSPDRGPEGYTF.

V is TRBV4-3 and J is TRBJ1-5; D unresolved. Germline values: CDR1 LGHNA, CDR2 YSLEER. The CDR3 length is 15 residues. V lost 0 bases and J 3 bases, leaving 9 bases between the germline ends. CDR3 DNA sequence: TGCGCCAGCAGCCAAGATCGGGTCAACAATCAGCCCCAGCATTTT. It specifies CASSQDRVNNQPQHF.

The rearrangement uses TRBV5-4 and TRBJ2-5; D unclear. The CDR3 extends over 15 amino acids. Germline V CDR1 and CDR2: SGHNT, YYREEE (reference sequence). V was shortened by 1 base and J by 2 bases, with 12 bases between the two germline ends. The CDR3 spells CASSLTRPAQETQYF. As DNA, the CDR3 is TGTGCCAGCAGCTTGACTCGCCCCGCACAAGAGACCCAGTACTTC.

The V call is TRBV7-9, the J call TRBJ1-5; 7 nucleotides agree with TRBD1. CDR1 and CDR2 (germline): SEHNR, FQNEAQ (reference sequence). CDR3 size: 16 residues. Trimming took 5 bases from V and 0 from J; bases not matched to a gene: 7. The CDR3, as DNA: TGTGCCAGCAGCCCTTCCGGGACAGATAGCAATCAGCCCCAGCATTTT. Encoded protein: CASSPSGTDSNQPQHF.

The chain's CDR3 is CASSLAKGPSYNEQFF. The CDR3 nucleotides read TGCGCCAGCAGCTTGGCCAAGGGTCCTTCCTACAATGAGCAGTTCTTC. V is TRBV5-1 and J is TRBJ2-1; D unclear. The CDR3 contains 16 residues. CDR1 and CDR2 from the germline V gene are SGHRS and YFSETQ. The ends were cut back, 0 bases at V and 1 base at J, with 11 bases in the middle. The complete variable domain, with remaining parts taken from reference TRBV5-1 and TRBJ2-1, reads KAGVTQTPRYLIKTRGQQVTLSCSPISGHRSVSWYQQTPGQGLQFLFEYFSETQRNKGNFPGRFSGRQFSNSRSEMNVSTLELGDSALYLCASSLAKGPSYNEQFFGPGTRLTVL.

The chain has TRBV19 and TRBJ2-5, with unresolved D. The CDR3 has 14 residues. The V gene lost 9 bases and the J gene lost 5 bases, with 19 bases spanning the gap. Germline CDR1 is LNHDA and CDR2 is SQIVND (reference sequence). CDR3 coding DNA: TGTGCCAGCACCGGCGGCGCGAGCCGGGAGACCCAGTACTTC. Translating gives CASTGGASRETQYF. The full variable domain, in which reference TRBV19 and TRBJ2-5 provide the parts outside the CDR3, is DGGITQSPKYLFRKEGQNVTLSCEQNLNHDAMYWYRQDPGQGLRLIYYSQIVNDFQKGDIAEGYSVSREKKESFPLTVTSAQKNPTAFYLCASTGGASRETQYFGPGTRLLVL.

The chain uses TRBV7-9 and TRBJ1-6; TRBD1 is a possible D gene (5 bases). The V and J ends lost 0 bases and 11 bases respectively, with 14 bases between them. Germline CDR1 and CDR2: SEHNR and FQNEAQ (reference sequence). The CDR3 runs to 15 residues. The CDR3 sequence: CASSLAVGGDPPLHF. The CDR3 region has the DNA TGTGCCAGCAGCTTAGCGGTTGGGGGAGATCCACCCCTCCACTTT.

J is TRBJ1-1 and V is TRBV4-3; no reliable D call. Germline CDR1 is LGHNA and CDR2 is YSLEER. Trimming removed 4 bases at V and 1 base at J, with 7 bases between. CDR3 length equals 13 residues. CDR3: CASSLGQNTEAFF. CDR3 in DNA: TGCGCCAGCAGCCTGGGCCAGAACACTGAAGCTTTCTTT.

The rearrangement links TRBV30 to TRBJ1-4; D unresolved. CDR3 size: 13 residues. The germline V gene encodes CDR1 GTSNPN and CDR2 SVGIG (reference sequence). V lost 0 bases and J 4 bases, leaving 6 bases between the germline ends. The CDR3 bases are TGTGCCTGGAGTGTATCCGGTAATGAAAAACTGTTTTTT. Translating it yields CAWSVSGNEKLFF.

The rearrangement links TRBV5-1 to TRBJ1-4, with 8 bases lining up with TRBD1. The CDR3 covers 16 residues. J was trimmed by 3 bases and V by 4 bases; bases with no gene match: 8. Germline values: CDR1 SGHRS, CDR2 YFSETQ. CDR3 nucleotide sequence: TGCGCCAGCAGCCCTCGTTTACAGGGGGCTAATGAAAAACTGTTTTTT. Translation: CASSPRLQGANEKLFF.

The rearrangement links TRBV5-1 to TRBJ2-1; D unclear. Trimming shortened V by 6 bases and J by 5 bases, and 12 bases separated the two germline ends. The CDR3 has 13 amino acids. The germline CDR1 and CDR2 sequences are SGHRS and YFSETQ. The CDR3 sequence is CASTERLDNEQFF. In DNA form, the CDR3 reads TGCGCCAGCACCGAGCGACTTGACAATGAGCAGTTCTTC.

The CDR3 loop is CASSPWENQPQHF. CDR3 sequence (DNA): TGTGCCAGCAGTCCTTGGGAGAATCAGCCCCAGCATTTT. The chain employs TRBV6-5 and TRBJ1-5; the D is unclear. The germline V and J ends were trimmed by 5 bases and 4 bases, with 9 bases remaining between them. This CDR3 region has 13 residues. Germline CDR1 reads MNHEY; CDR2 reads SVGAGI.

The chain carries TRBV15 and TRBJ1-1; the match to TRBD1 covers 8 bases. The V and J ends lost 3 bases and 4 bases, in that order; junction bases with no gene match: 4. There are 14 residues in the CDR3. In germline, CDR1 is LNHNV, CDR2 YYDKDF (reference sequence). CDR3 sequence reads: CATSRDRASTEAFF. CDR3 nucleotides: TGTGCCACCAGCAGGGACAGGGCGAGCACTGAAGCTTTCTTT.

V is TRBV7-2 and J is TRBJ2-2; D call uncertain. In germline, CDR1 is SGHTA, CDR2 FQGNSA. With 4 bases removed from V and 7 bases from J, the gap between germline ends came to 7 bases. The CDR3 is made up of 12 amino acids. CDR3 sequence: CASSSLGGELFF. CDR3 bases: TGTGCCAGCAGCTCTTTGGGCGGGGAGCTGTTTTTT.

The chain links TRBV10-3 to TRBJ2-5; TRBD2 agrees at 7 bases. V was clipped by 4 bases and J by 2 bases; unmatched bases: 4. The CDR3 is 14 amino acids. The germline V gene has CDR1 ENHRY and CDR2 SYGVKD. CDR3 loop: CAISAAGRQETQYF. The CDR3 coding sequence is TGTGCCATCAGTGCAGCGGGGAGACAAGAGACCCAGTACTTC.

The genes are TRBV3-1 (or the pseudogene TRBV3-2) and TRBJ2-1, with TRBD2 identical over 7 bases. The CDR3 extends over 13 amino acids. The junction had 0 bases not matched to a gene; V was cut back by 1 base and J by 6 bases. Germline CDR1 is LGHDT and CDR2 is YNNKEL (reference sequence). The CDR3, as DNA: TGTGCCAGCAGCCAAGTAGCGGGCAATGAGCAGTTCTTC. Translation: CASSQVAGNEQFF.

The gene calls are TRBV18 and TRBJ2-7; unclear D gene. The CDR3 is 12 residues long. Trimming stripped 5 bases from V and 2 bases from J, with 7 bases between. CDR1 and CDR2 (germline): KGHSH, LQKENI. CDR3 bases: TGTGCCAGCTCATCAAGGGCCTACGAGCAGTACTTC. Translated, it gives CASSSRAYEQYF.